This T cell receptor (beta chain) was sequenced in a study of cytomegalovirus exposure and HLA in healthy donors. General observations from the study: Rare TCR sequences dominated, though some public TCRs recurred in many donors.

On this clone: Its target is not known.

Losses at the gene ends were 6 bases for V and 11 bases for J; bases not matched to a gene: 7. The CDR3 sequence is 12 residues long. CDR1 SNHLY and CDR2 FYNNEI come from the germline V gene. Sequenced by immunoSEQ multiplex PCR; TCRdb stores in-frame clones only, minus some. The sample lists 150,000 or so clones, 84% occurring once. The rearrangement links TRBV2 to TRBJ1-1; TRBD1 agrees at 9 bases. This receptor was taken from a man aged 25-40 years in good health and CMV-seropositive. The sample consisted of PBMCs. This chain's CDR3 is CASSFTGGDAFF. The CDR3 region has the DNA TGTGCCAGCAGCTTTACAGGGGGCGATGCTTTCTTT.